A selection of T cell receptor beta chains follows, all from one sample in a study of regulatory T cells in long-lasting Graves disease. TCRdb recomputed calls from the multiplex PCR reads with MiXCR, one row per CDR3 protein. The sample includes around 450,000 distinct CDR3 sequences, about 15% of them seen just once. The same specimen was also included in a second study, on T cells in Graves' hyperthyroidism and ophthalmopathy.

The source material was peripheral blood mononuclear cells (PBMCs), sampled at new diagnosis, from a patient treated with antithyroid drugs. These receptors all stem from a young woman with Graves disease. The CDR3 runs from the conserved cysteine through the conserved F or W. D genes are given only for firm matches. Size values are once, few and many counts, or a class for expanded clones, and some rows have none.

D gene	V gene	J gene	clone size	CDR3 DNA	CDR3 protein
.	TRBV6-1	TRBJ2-2	few	TGTGCCAGCACCCTGGAACGGTGGGGATCCGGGGAGCTGTTTTTT	CASTLERWGSGELFF
TRBD2	TRBV6-1	TRBJ2-1	.	TGTGCCAGCAAAACAGGATCGGGGGGCAATGAGCAGTTCTTC	CASKTGSGGNEQFF
.	TRBV27	TRBJ2-1	.	TGTGCCAGCAGTTTTAAGGTACAGGGATTCTACAATGAGCAGTTCTTC	CASSFKVQGFYNEQFF
.	TRBV18	TRBJ2-7	.	TGTGCCAGCTCACCACCTGTTGCAGGAGCCTACGAGCAGTACTTC	CASSPPVAGAYEQYF
.	TRBV25-1	TRBJ1-4	few	TGTGCCAGCAGTGAAATATCGGGCGGTGAAAAACTGTTTTTT	CASSEISGGEKLFF
.	TRBV7-9	TRBJ1-1	many	TGTGCCAGCAGCTTAGCCGTTGGGGAAGCTTTCTTT	CASSLAVGEAFF
TRBD2	TRBV25-1	TRBJ2-1	.	TGTGCCAGCAGTAAAAGTCTAGCGGCCAATGAGCAGTTCTTC	CASSKSLAANEQFF
.	TRBV6-5	TRBJ2-2	.	TGTGCCAGCAGTTATGGGGGCGAAAACACCGGGGAGCTGTTTTTT	CASSYGGENTGELFF
.	TRBV4-1	TRBJ2-7	.	TGCGCCAGCAGCCAAGATGGCCCTGGGTACGAGCAGTACTTC	CASSQDGPGYEQYF
.	TRBV9	TRBJ2-7	.	TGTGCCAGCAGCGTAGACTCAGCCAACTACGAGCAGTACTTC	CASSVDSANYEQYF
TRBD1	TRBV15	TRBJ2-1	.	TGTGCCACCAGCAGAGAGGGTCCGGGACAGGAGATAAATGAGCAGTTCTTC	CATSREGPGQEINEQFF
.	TRBV5-5	TRBJ2-6	.	TGTGCCAGCAGCTTCGGTCCGACTTCTGGGGCCAACGTCCTGACTTTC	CASSFGPTSGANVLTF
TRBD2	TRBV12-3/TRBV12-4	TRBJ2-3	many	TGTGCCAGCAGTATCTTAGCGGGAGGGCTAACAGATACGCAGTATTTT	CASSILAGGLTDTQYF
TRBD2	TRBV6-1	TRBJ2-2	.	TGTGCCAGCGGGCGGGAGACCGGGGAGCTGTTTTTT	CASGRETGELFF
.	TRBV24-1	TRBJ1-4	few	TGTGCCACCAGTGAAAGGGACGGCAATAATGAAAAACTGTTTTTT	CATSERDGNNEKLFF
.	TRBV2	TRBJ1-2	many	TGTGCCAGCAGTGAAGAAAGTCAGTATGGCTACACCTTC	CASSEESQYGYTF
.	TRBV20-1	TRBJ1-6	.	TGCAGTGCTCGACCGGCCAAGGGAGGTCCAAGCTCCTATAATTCACCCCTCCACTTT	CSARPAKGGPSSYNSPLHF
.	TRBV11-2	TRBJ2-3	few	TGTGCCAGCAGCGATTCGGACAGTTCTAGCACAGATACGCAGTATTTT	CASSDSDSSSTDTQYF
.	TRBV6-4	TRBJ2-3	.	TGTGCCAGCAGTGACCTAGCGTCAGACACAGATACGCAGTATTTT	CASSDLASDTDTQYF
TRBD1	TRBV29-1	TRBJ1-2	many	TGCAGCGTGGGGACAGATTTAAAAGTCTATGGCTACACCTTC	CSVGTDLKVYGYTF
TRBD2	TRBV6-2/TRBV6-3	TRBJ2-7	many	TGTGCCAGCAGTGAAAGATCAGCGGGACCCTACGAGCAATACTTC	CASSERSAGPYEQYF
TRBD2	TRBV5-1	TRBJ2-7	many	TGCGCCAGCAGCTTGGTTATGACTAGCGGGAGGGAAGAGCAGTACTTC	CASSLVMTSGREEQYF
TRBD2	TRBV2	TRBJ2-5	many	TGTGCCAGCAGTGACGCTAGCGGGAGGGCAGAGACCCAGTACTTC	CASSDASGRAETQYF
.	TRBV30	TRBJ1-6	few	TGTGCCTGGAGTGTACCTCCAGGCAGAAATTCACCCCTCCACTTT	CAWSVPPGRNSPLHF
TRBD2	TRBV25-1	TRBJ2-7	.	TGTGCCAGCAGAGACGTTGGACTAGCGGGAGACGAGCAGTACTTC	CASRDVGLAGDEQYF
TRBD2	TRBV7-8	TRBJ2-3	.	TGTGCCAGCTTCCTTTCGGGGACTAGCGGGAGAGATACGCAGTATTTT	CASFLSGTSGRDTQYF
.	TRBV12-3/TRBV12-4	TRBJ2-5	many	TGTGCCAGCAGTTTATCGTTCCCTGGGGTCCAAGAGACCCAGTACTTC	CASSLSFPGVQETQYF
TRBD1	TRBV5-1	TRBJ2-7	many	TGCGCCAGCAGCCCCTCCGGGACAGGGGCGATCTACGAGCAGTACTTC	CASSPSGTGAIYEQYF
.	TRBV20-1	TRBJ2-1	many	TGCAGTGCCCACGAGTCACTAGCTGACGAGCAGTTCTTC	CSAHESLADEQFF
.	TRBV27	TRBJ2-1	many	TGTGCCAGCAGTTACGGGAGCTCCTACAATGAGCAGTTCTTC	CASSYGSSYNEQFF
TRBD1	TRBV28	TRBJ2-1	many	TGTGCCAGCAGGACCGGGACAGGGGGTTTGAATGAGCAGTTCTTC	CASRTGTGGLNEQFF
.	TRBV25-1	TRBJ2-1	few	TGTGCCAGCAGTGATAGTGGGGGTTGGAATGAGCAGTTCTTC	CASSDSGGWNEQFF
.	TRBV30	TRBJ2-7	many	TGTGCCTCCCCCAGGGCTAGCGCCTCCTACGAGCAGTACTTC	CASPRASASYEQYF
TRBD2	TRBV2	TRBJ2-5	many	TGTGCCAGCGGGGCGGGAGGGCCGGAAGAGACCCAGTACTTC	CASGAGGPEETQYF
.	TRBV9	TRBJ1-1	many	TGTGCCAGCAGCGCTACAATAACAGGGATAGGTACTGAAGCTTTCTTT	CASSATITGIGTEAFF
.	TRBV6-1	TRBJ1-1	.	TGTGCCAGCAACGATTGGGTCCACACTGAAGCTTTCTTT	CASNDWVHTEAFF
.	TRBV6-5	TRBJ2-1	many	TGTGCCAGCAGTTCGGGCCGGAAGGCCTACAATGAGCAGTTCTTC	CASSSGRKAYNEQFF
.	TRBV27	TRBJ2-6	few	TGTGCCAGCACCGTCAAGTTCCGGGCTGGGGCCAACGTCCTGACTTTC	CASTVKFRAGANVLTF
.	TRBV20-1	TRBJ1-1	few	TGCAGTGCCCTAGCCCGGCGGCTTGCCACTGAAGCTTTCTTT	CSALARRLATEAFF
TRBD1	TRBV6-2/TRBV6-3	TRBJ1-5	.	TGTGCCAGCAGCCCGACAGGGATCGCCAATCAGCCCCAGCATTTT	CASSPTGIANQPQHF
.	TRBV9	TRBJ1-1	.	TGTGCCAGCAGCGTACACACGAACACTGAAGCTTTCTTT	CASSVHTNTEAFF
TRBD2	TRBV19	TRBJ2-7	few	TGTGCCAGTAGTACATCTAGCGGGCCCCTCTACGAGCAGTACTTC	CASSTSSGPLYEQYF
.	TRBV7-2	TRBJ1-2	many	TGTGCCAGCAGCTTCCTACAGGGCTTCGGCTACACCTTC	CASSFLQGFGYTF
.	TRBV18	TRBJ2-1	many	TGTGCCAGCTCACTCGATCAGCCCAATGAGCAGTTCTTC	CASSLDQPNEQFF
.	TRBV4-1	TRBJ2-7	.	TGCGCCAGCAGCCAAGGGTGGGTCCCCGGGGACGAGCAGTACTTC	CASSQGWVPGDEQYF
.	TRBV28	TRBJ1-4	few	TGTGCCAGCAGTTTTAGGGAAAAACTGTTTTTT	CASSFREKLFF
.	TRBV6-1	TRBJ1-2	many	TGTGCCAGCAGTGCACAGGCTCCCTATGGCTACACCTTC	CASSAQAPYGYTF
TRBD1	TRBV6-9	TRBJ1-1	few	TGTGCCAGCAGTTACAGGGGGGATGAAGCTTTCTTT	CASSYRGDEAFF
TRBD2	TRBV20-1	TRBJ2-2	few	TGCAGTGCTATCGTGGCTAGCGGGAGTGCCGGGGAGCTGTTTTTT	CSAIVASGSAGELFF
TRBD1	TRBV20-1	TRBJ1-3	.	TGCAGTGCTAGAGGCAGGGACAGGGGGCGGTCTGGAAACACCATATATTTT	CSARGRDRGRSGNTIYF
.	TRBV30	TRBJ2-7	few	TGTGCCTGGAGTCGGGGTACCTACGAGCAGTACTTC	CAWSRGTYEQYF
.	TRBV18	TRBJ1-4	many	TGTGCCAGCTCACCAGGGTTAACTGAAAAACTGTTTTTT	CASSPGLTEKLFF
.	TRBV20-1	TRBJ2-5	many	TGCAGTGCTAGAGATCCCAGGACTACCCAAGAGACCCAGTACTTC	CSARDPRTTQETQYF
.	TRBV5-1	TRBJ1-1	.	TGCGCCAGCAGCTTGGCCGGGGCAGGGAGGTTCGGCACTGAAGCTTTCTTT	CASSLAGAGRFGTEAFF
TRBD2	TRBV29-1	TRBJ2-1	many	TGCAGCGTTGAAGATCCTACTAGCGGGAGGGTAAATGAGCAGTTCTTC	CSVEDPTSGRVNEQFF
.	TRBV20-1	TRBJ2-4	many	TGCAGTGCTAGCTCGGGGGCCAAAAACATTCAGTACTTC	CSASSGAKNIQYF
.	TRBV19	TRBJ2-7	many	TGTGCCAGTAGTATAGACAGGGATAGGATTGGCGAGCAGTACTTC	CASSIDRDRIGEQYF